This TCR beta chain was recorded in a study of blood T cell repertoires in COVID-19 (dated by TCRdb to 2020 to 2021). Study-level background: Samples from collaborators originated in the United States, Italy and Spain and spanned both the acute and convalescent phases of COVID-19. The repertoires were made available in a free public database intended to serve as a resource for research on the immune response to SARS-CoV-2. The dataset comprised deeply sampled blood TCRbeta repertoires from subjects exposed to, actively infected with, or recovered from COVID-19. The prospective study material was composed of cDNA or gDNA derived from T cells, B-cell-depleted T cells, or PBMCs. A de-identified subject ID, COVID-19 status, age in years and sex were almost always included in the sample metadata. Where available, HLA class I and class II types were obtained from metadata supplied by the sample provider rather than from assay-based typing. Samples came from the ongoing ImmuneRACE study (first 160 participants) plus 1,254 subjects from 6 global collaborators.

Points the paper makes about the study in general: How much clinical and demographic metadata was included differed by source and by participant, and the metadata was provided uncurated.

Participants in the prospective study were aged 18 to 89 years, lived in 24 United States geographic areas, and enrolled through a virtual design. In the prospective study, participants were assigned to cohorts based on the clinical history participants reported in a screening survey and a study questionnaire. ImmuneRACE Cohort 3 recovered participants were defined by two consecutive negative NP/OP PCR tests, healthcare professional clearance, or symptom resolution. In the prospective study, mobile phlebotomists collected whole blood, serum and a nasopharyngeal or oropharyngeal swab from each participant. Participants in the prospective study had the option to provide additional blood draws and questionnaires over a 2-month period. Before DNA extraction, blood samples from the prospective study were shipped at room temperature or frozen. Remarks on this clone: There is no known antigen for this receptor. There are no base qualities to consult, and no much larger clone falls within one base.

TCRbeta CDR3 regions were amplified from genomic DNA by means of the immunoSEQ Assay, a bias-controlled multiplex PCR. Concerning the study's data processing: The number of nucleated cells in each sample was estimated by amplification of reference gene primers within the assay. To quantify the absolute abundance of each unique TCRbeta CDR3 rearrangement, sequence reads were collapsed and filtered. For each sample, productive Simpson clonality was calculated by taking the square root of Simpson's diversity index across productive rearrangements. TCRdb took this table from immuneACCESS and kept in-frame rearrangements with V and J called. Such tables lack part of the clones; where checked against another copy, unresolved V genes explain under half of the gap, and the rest is unexplained. V, J and clone size reflect that table, while D and trimming were determined from the DNA. For this sample the table gives a few hundred thousand clones, of which approximately 87% were detected only once. The ten largest make up approximately 9.3% of the sample.

From a lookup of the germline V gene (reference sequence), CDR1 and CDR2 are GTSNPN and SVGIG. V lost 3 bases and J lost 5 bases; the stretch between them is 14 bases long. The CDR3 sequence holds 14 residues, the cysteine and phenylalanine included. The DNA shown is the 42-base CDR3, in frame from base 1. The chain was built from TRBV30 and TRBJ1-5, with an unclear D gene assignment. The sequencing sample was made of PBMCs or T cells enriched from blood (not recorded which). This sequence was found in a woman between 45 and 65 years old who had recovered from COVID-19. The DNA is TGTGCCTGGAGCGTCGGAACAGTTTATCAGCCCCAGCATTTT. Its amino acids are CAWSVGTVYQPQHF.